A selection of T cell receptor beta chains follows, all from one sample in a study of blood T cell repertoires in COVID-19. Some clones are missing from TCRdb's copy, which holds only in-frame ones; the method was immunoSEQ multiplex PCR. The sample yields more than 200,000 clones, 82% seen once. Source material: peripheral blood. All receptors come from an elderly woman with active or convalescent COVID-19. CDR3s leave out the opening cysteine and the closing phenylalanine or tryptophan.

V: TRBV5-1; CDR3: ASSTGTVRDEQF
V: TRBV3-1/TRBV3-2; CDR3: ASTALNGEAF
V: TRBV4-1; CDR3: ASSQGDIQETQY
V: TRBV19; CDR3: ASSPRTEVNYGYT
V: TRBV18; CDR3: ASSSLAGGKADTQY
V: TRBV5-4; CDR3: ASSAGTRGAGELF
V: TRBV3-1/TRBV3-2; CDR3: ASSQDIYGYT
V: TRBV10-3; CDR3: AISSGVNTEAF
V: TRBV6-2/TRBV6-3; CDR3: ASSSIGLMNTEAF
V: TRBV15; CDR3: ATSRESDGELKQY
V: TRBV5-6; CDR3: ASSPQGGVAGANVLT
V: TRBV10-3; CDR3: AISAAGEQPQH
V: TRBV5-4; CDR3: ASRDLLGTDRETQY
V: TRBV14; CDR3: ASSQQGVGQPQH
V: TRBV4-1; CDR3: ASSQDRTGAYSNQPQH
V: TRBV5-1; CDR3: ASSPSPDRGKGTQY
V: TRBV7-2; CDR3: ASSLGLASGETQY
V: TRBV24-1; CDR3: ATSEMGQGRRETQY